The 3 T cell receptor beta chains below all came from one sample that was sequenced in a study of identical twins. Each CDR3 protein is one row after TCRdb ran MiXCR on the 5' RACE reads. Of 400,000 to 650,000 distinct CDR3 sequences detected, 20% to 25% appear once; the ten largest clones hold about 0.91%. The same sample was also studied in work on T cells expressing NK-cell markers.

Sequencing used CD4+ T cells sorted from blood. These receptors came from a woman in her late teens or twenties in good health.

V is TRBV6-1 and J is TRBJ1-5; 8 nucleotides agree with TRBD1. Germline V gene data show CDR1 as MNHNS and CDR2 as SASEGT. After removal of 6 bases from V and 5 bases from J, the junction contained 6 bases not matched to a gene. The length of the CDR3 is 14 residues. CDR3 bases: TGTGCCAGCAGGATAGGACAGGGCTATCAGCCCCAGCATTTT. This encodes CASRIGQGYQPQHF.

Concerning this clonotype: Relative to the germline gene, one junction end is altered; a read error may explain this. This rearrangement joins TRBV20-1 to TRBJ2-7; D possibly uses TRBD1 or TRBD2 (5 bases each). From germline, CDR1 is DFQATT and CDR2 SNEGSKA (reference sequence). The CDR3 has 13 residues. Here the CDR3 reads CSPVRDGPYEQHF. The CDR3 nucleotides are TGCAGTCCAGTCAGGGACGGACCCTACGAGCAGCACTTC.

The chain recombines TRBV5-5 with TRBJ2-3, with TRBD1 matching over 9 bases. CDR3 length: 14 residues. Germline CDR1 SGHKS, CDR2 YYEKEE (reference sequence). After removal of 4 bases from V and 5 bases from J, the junction contained 5 bases not matched to a gene. CDR3 protein: CASSRDRAGDTQYF. DNA for the CDR3: TGTGCCAGCAGCCGGGACAGGGCCGGAGATACGCAGTATTTT.